This T cell receptor (beta chain) originates from a study of T cells in Graves' hyperthyroidism and ophthalmopathy. Study-level points and caveats: Prediction of ophthalmopathy progression came a median around 6.5 months pre-onset. Most expanded thyroid clonotypes above 0.001 also appeared in blood.

Any patient presenting with uncontrolled infection, other autoimmune disease, pregnancy or lactation was left out. Amplification yielded TCR beta CDR3 regions, with RNA transcripts as the source. HTBI primers were used for first-round RT-PCR of the TCR CDR3. TCRdb itself ran the multiplex PCR reads through MiXCR, one entry per CDR3 protein. The table has about 640,000 distinct CDR3 sequences, around 21% seen once. This clonotype was counted at least ten times. What it recognizes is unknown. The V gene lost 3 bases and the J gene lost 3 bases, with 13 bases spanning the gap. The CDR3 loop spans 15 amino acids. Germline assignment: CDR1 SEHNR and CDR2 FQNEAQ (reference sequence).

The gene calls are TRBV7-9 and TRBJ2-3; D is unresolved. The clonotype was recovered from a man aged 25 to 45 with Graves' ophthalmopathy. The source material was blood. The CDR3 reads CASSFGQVETDTQYF. For the CDR3, the DNA is TGTGCCAGCAGCTTCGGCCAAGTGGAGACAGATACGCAGTATTTT.